This TCR beta chain was obtained from a study of cytotoxic CD8 clonotypes in ibrutinib-treated CLL. CDR3 size: 12 residues. Trimming pared 7 bases from V and 1 base from J, leaving 7 bases between. CDR1 is SEHNR, CDR2 FQNEAQ, per germline (reference sequence). The table came from immunoSEQ multiplex PCR; TCRdb's copy has only in-frame clones and leaves some out. The sample includes nearly 85,000 clones, 75% to 85% of them seen just once. V usage is TRBV7-9 and J usage is TRBJ1-1; D ambiguous. The material was PBMCs, obtained after 12 months of ibrutinib treatment. This sequence was found in a human donor with chronic lymphocytic leukemia. CDR3 nucleotide sequence: TGTGCCAGCAATTGGGCGAACACTGAAGCTTTCTTT. Translating it yields CASNWANTEAFF.